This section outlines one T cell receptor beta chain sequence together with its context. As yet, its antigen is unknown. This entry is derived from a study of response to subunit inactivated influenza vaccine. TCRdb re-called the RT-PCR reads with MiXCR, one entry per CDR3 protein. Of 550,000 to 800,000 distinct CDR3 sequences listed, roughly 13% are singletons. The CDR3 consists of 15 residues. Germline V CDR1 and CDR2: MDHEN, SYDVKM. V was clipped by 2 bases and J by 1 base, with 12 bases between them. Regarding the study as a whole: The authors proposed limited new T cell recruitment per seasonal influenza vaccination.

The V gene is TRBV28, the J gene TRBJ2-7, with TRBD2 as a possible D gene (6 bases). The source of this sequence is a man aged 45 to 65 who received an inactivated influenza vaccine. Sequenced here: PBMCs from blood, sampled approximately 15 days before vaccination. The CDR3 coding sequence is TGTGCCAGCAGTTTAGGAGGCAGCGGGTCCTACGAGCAGTACTTC. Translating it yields CASSLGGSGSYEQYF. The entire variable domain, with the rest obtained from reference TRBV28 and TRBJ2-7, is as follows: DVKVTQSSRYLVKRTGEKVFLECVQDMDHENMFWYRQDPGLGLRLIYFSYDVKMKEKGDIPEGYSVSREKKERFSLILESASTNQTSMYLCASSLGGSGSYEQYFGPGTRLTVT.